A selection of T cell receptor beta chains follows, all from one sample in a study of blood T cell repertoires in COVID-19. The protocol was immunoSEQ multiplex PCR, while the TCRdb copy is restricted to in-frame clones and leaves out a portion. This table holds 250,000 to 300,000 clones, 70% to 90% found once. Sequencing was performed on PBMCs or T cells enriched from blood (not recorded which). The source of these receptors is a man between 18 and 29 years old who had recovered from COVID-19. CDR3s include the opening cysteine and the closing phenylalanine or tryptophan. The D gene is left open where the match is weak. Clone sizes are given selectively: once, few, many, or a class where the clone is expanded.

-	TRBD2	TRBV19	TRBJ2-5	CASSTSGPETQYF	TGTGCCAGTAGCACTAGCGGGCCAGAGACCCAGTACTTC
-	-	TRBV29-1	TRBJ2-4	CSVEGTSRLQYF	TGCAGCGTTGAAGGTACTAGCAGGCTTCAGTACTTC
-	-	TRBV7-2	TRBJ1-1	CASSLEMGGTEAFF	TGTGCCAGCAGCTTAGAAATGGGGGGCACTGAAGCTTTCTTT
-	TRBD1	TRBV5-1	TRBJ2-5	CASSSYQGAQETQYF	TGCGCCAGCAGTTCTTATCAGGGGGCACAAGAGACCCAGTACTTC
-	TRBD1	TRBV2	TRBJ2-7	CASSQTRDRLYEQYF	TGTGCCAGCAGTCAAACCCGGGACAGGCTCTACGAGCAGTACTTC
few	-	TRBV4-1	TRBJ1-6	CASSLTGVNSPLHF	TGCGCCAGCAGCCTCACGGGGGTTAATTCACCCCTCCACTTT
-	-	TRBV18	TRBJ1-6	CASSESVLRDNSPLHF	TGTGCCAGCTCAGAGTCGGTGCTCCGGGATAATTCACCCCTCCACTTT
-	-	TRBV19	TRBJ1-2	CASRAAGYTF	TGTGCCAGTAGGGCCGCTGGCTACACCTTC
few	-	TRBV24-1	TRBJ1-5	CATDGGANQPQHF	TGTGCCACCGACGGCGGGGCCAATCAGCCCCAGCATTTT
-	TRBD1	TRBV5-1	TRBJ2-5	CASSLGTAKETQYF	TGCGCCAGCAGCTTAGGGACAGCAAAAGAGACCCAGTACTTC
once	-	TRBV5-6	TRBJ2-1	CASSLGQGTYNEQFF	TGTGCCAGCAGCTTGGGGCAGGGCACCTACAATGAGCAGTTCTTC
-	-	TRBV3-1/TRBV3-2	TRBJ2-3	CASSQVGGGGADTQYF	TGTGCCAGCAGCCAAGTAGGAGGGGGAGGGGCAGATACGCAGTATTTT
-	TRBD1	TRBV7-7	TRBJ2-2	CASSRQGAVNTGELFF	TGTGCTAGCAGCAGACAGGGGGCCGTAAACACCGGGGAGCTGTTTTTT
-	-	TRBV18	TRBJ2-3	CASSHGSSFWSTDTQYF	TGTGCCAGCTCACACGGGAGTTCCTTCTGGAGCACAGATACGCAGTATTTT
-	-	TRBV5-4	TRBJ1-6	CASSFGGVTNNSPLHF	TGTGCCAGCAGCTTTGGGGGGGTAACGAATAATTCACCCCTCCACTTT
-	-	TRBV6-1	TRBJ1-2	CASSEWEGVGYTF	TGTGCCAGCAGTGAATGGGAAGGGGTAGGCTACACCTTC
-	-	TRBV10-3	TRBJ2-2	CAIKTGFANTGELFF	TGTGCCATCAAGACGGGTTTCGCGAACACCGGGGAGCTGTTTTTT
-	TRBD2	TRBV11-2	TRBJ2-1	CASSLGLAGVLTSDEQFF	TGTGCCAGCAGCTTAGGACTAGCGGGGGTCCTGACTTCCGATGAGCAGTTCTTC
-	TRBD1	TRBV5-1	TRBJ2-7	CASRSGDRAEQYF	TGCGCCAGCAGGTCAGGGGACAGGGCCGAGCAGTACTTC
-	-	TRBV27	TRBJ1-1	CASSLLRGGTEAFF	TGTGCCAGCAGTTTACTCCGAGGGGGCACTGAAGCTTTCTTT
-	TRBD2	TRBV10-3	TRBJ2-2	CAIGGLAGDTGELFF	TGTGCCATCGGGGGACTAGCGGGGGACACCGGGGAGCTGTTTTTT
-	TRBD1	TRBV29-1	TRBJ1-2	CSVSDRGYGYTF	TGCAGCGTTTCGGACAGGGGCTATGGCTACACCTTC
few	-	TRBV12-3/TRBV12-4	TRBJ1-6	CASRGADSPLHF	TGTGCCAGCAGGGGAGCAGATTCACCCCTCCACTTT
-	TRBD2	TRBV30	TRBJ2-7	CAWSVLAGSSYEQYF	TGTGCCTGGAGTGTACTAGCGGGGAGCTCCTACGAGCAGTACTTC
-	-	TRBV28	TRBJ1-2	CATSGQPFYGYTF	TGTGCCACCTCAGGACAGCCCTTCTATGGCTACACCTTC
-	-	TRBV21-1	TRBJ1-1	CASSPKNQGHEAFF	TGTGCCAGCAGCCCCAAAAACCAGGGGCATGAAGCTTTCTTT
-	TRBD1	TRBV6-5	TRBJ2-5	CASSLRDRETQYF	TGTGCCAGCAGTCTCCGGGACAGGGAGACCCAGTACTTC
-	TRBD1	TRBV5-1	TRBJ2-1	CASSSMTGTNEQFF	TGCGCCAGCAGCTCCATGACAGGGACGAATGAGCAGTTCTTC
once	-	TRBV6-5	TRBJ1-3	CASSYSRMSGNTIYF	TGTGCCAGCAGTTACTCGAGGATGTCTGGAAACACCATATATTTT
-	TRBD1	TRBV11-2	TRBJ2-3	CASSAGTVNTQYF	TGTGCCAGCAGCGCAGGGACAGTAAATACGCAGTATTTT
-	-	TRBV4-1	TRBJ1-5	CASSQEGQGIYQPQHF	TGCGCCAGCAGCCAAGAGGGGCAGGGGATTTATCAGCCCCAGCATTTT
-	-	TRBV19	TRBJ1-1	CASSIAGTLMNTEAFF	TGTGCCAGTAGTATAGCGGGGACACTCATGAACACTGAAGCTTTCTTT
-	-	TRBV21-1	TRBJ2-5	CASSNDLAGGRETQYF	TGTGCCAGCAGCAACGACTTAGCGGGAGGGCGGGAGACCCAGTACTTC
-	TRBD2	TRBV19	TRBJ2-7	CASSIQGTSRSSYEQYF	TGTGCCAGTAGTATACAAGGGACTAGCAGAAGCTCCTACGAGCAGTACTTC
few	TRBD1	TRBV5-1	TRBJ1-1	CASSEQGILTEAFF	TGCGCCAGCAGCGAACAGGGGATATTAACTGAAGCTTTCTTT
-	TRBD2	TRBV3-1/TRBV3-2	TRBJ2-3	CASSLYSGRTTDTQYF	TGTGCCAGCAGCCTTTATAGCGGGAGGACCACAGATACGCAGTATTTT
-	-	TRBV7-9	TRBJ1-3	CASSFVEVIGNTIYF	TGTGCCAGCAGCTTCGTCGAGGTAATTGGAAACACCATATATTTT
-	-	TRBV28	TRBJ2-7	CASTLRGSLYEQYF	TGTGCCAGCACCCTTCGAGGCAGCCTCTACGAGCAGTACTTC
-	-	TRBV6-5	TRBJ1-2	CASSYYPKHPYGYTF	TGTGCCAGCAGTTACTACCCCAAGCATCCCTATGGCTACACCTTC
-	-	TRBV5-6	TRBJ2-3	CASSLVRYSTDTQYF	TGTGCCAGCAGCTTGGTTCGCTACAGCACAGATACGCAGTATTTT
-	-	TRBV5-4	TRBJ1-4	CASSLRTVSGEKLFF	TGTGCCAGCAGCTTGAGGACAGTCTCAGGCGAAAAACTGTTTTTT
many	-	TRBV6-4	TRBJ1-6	CASSDSEGNSPLHF	TGTGCCAGCAGTGACTCCGAGGGTAATTCACCCCTCCACTTT
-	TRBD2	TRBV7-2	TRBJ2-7	CASSPWTSASYEQYF	TGTGCCAGCAGCCCATGGACTAGCGCTTCCTACGAGCAGTACTTC